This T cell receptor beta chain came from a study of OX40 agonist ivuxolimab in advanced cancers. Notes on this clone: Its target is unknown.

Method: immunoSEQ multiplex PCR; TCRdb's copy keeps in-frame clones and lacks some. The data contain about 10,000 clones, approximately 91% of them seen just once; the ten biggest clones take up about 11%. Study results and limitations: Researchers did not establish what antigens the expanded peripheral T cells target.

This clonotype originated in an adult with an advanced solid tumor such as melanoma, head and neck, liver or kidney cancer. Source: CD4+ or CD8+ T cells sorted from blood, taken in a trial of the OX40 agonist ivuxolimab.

CDR3 amino acids: CASSLSRGITEAFF. DNA for the CDR3: TGTGCCAGCAGCTTATCTAGAGGTATTACTGAAGCTTTCTTT. V usage is TRBV7-9 and J usage is TRBJ1-1; D is ambiguous. The germline V and J ends were trimmed by 2 bases and 5 bases, with 12 bases remaining between them. This CDR3 region has 14 residues. Germline CDR1 is SEHNR and CDR2 is FQNEAQ (reference sequence).